This is a list of T cell receptor beta chains from one sample in a study of beta chain features in type 1 diabetes. TCRdb's copy holds only in-frame clones and misses some; the assay was immunoSEQ multiplex PCR. This sample yields roughly 310,000 clones, of which more than 9.5% are seen a single time; about 0.015% belongs to the top ten. The sample comprised naive CD4+ T cells from blood. The receptors stem from a young woman in good health. CDR3s include the opening cysteine and the closing phenylalanine or tryptophan. D genes are given only for firm matches. Clone sizes are given selectively: once, few, many, or a class where the clone is expanded.

>TRBJ1-3|TRBV28|few|NA
TGTGCCAGCGCTGAACCACTTGGAAACACCATATATTTT
CASAEPLGNTIYF
>TRBJ2-3|TRBV27|NA|TRBD2
TGTGCCAGCAGTTTATCCCTAGCGGCAGATACGCAGTATTTT
CASSLSLAADTQYF
>TRBJ1-1|TRBV20-1|NA|NA
TGCAGTGCTAGGGCAAACACTGAAGCTTTCTTT
CSARANTEAFF
>TRBJ1-5|TRBV4-3|NA|TRBD1
TGCGCCAGCAGCCAAGAGGTCGGGACAGAAGGCAATCAGCCCCAGCATTTT
CASSQEVGTEGNQPQHF
>TRBJ2-3|TRBV29-1|few|TRBD1
TGCAGCGTTGAAGCAGGGACAGACACAGATACGCAGTATTTT
CSVEAGTDTDTQYF
>TRBJ1-1|TRBV19|few|TRBD1
TGTGCCAGTAGGGGACAGCTGAACACTGAAGCTTTCTTT
CASRGQLNTEAFF
>TRBJ2-2|TRBV9|NA|NA
TGTGCCAGCACCAAAAACACCGGGGAGCTGTTTTTT
CASTKNTGELFF
>TRBJ2-4|TRBV4-3|NA|TRBD1
TGCGCCAGCACTCCGGACAGGGGAGCGAACATTCAGTACTTC
CASTPDRGANIQYF
>TRBJ2-1|TRBV11-3|once|TRBD2
TGTGCCAGCAGCTTAAGACTAGCGGGAGTCAATGAGCAGTTCTTC
CASSLRLAGVNEQFF
>TRBJ1-6|TRBV25-1|NA|NA
TGTGCCAGCAGTCCTCTCGGACAGAGTTCACCCCTCCACTTT
CASSPLGQSSPLHF
>TRBJ2-7|TRBV7-8|NA|NA
TGTGCCAGCAGCATGACAGTTTACGAGCAGTACTTC
CASSMTVYEQYF
>TRBJ2-7|TRBV27|few|NA
TGTGCCAGCAGTTCCCTAGGACTGACCTACGAGCAGTACTTC
CASSSLGLTYEQYF
>TRBJ2-1|TRBV18|NA|NA
TGTGCCAGCTCACGACTCGGGACTGGTTACAATGAGCAGTTCTTC
CASSRLGTGYNEQFF
>TRBJ2-5|TRBV5-6|NA|NA
TGTGCCAGCAGCGCACAGACAGGCGGAGAGACCCAGTACTTC
CASSAQTGGETQYF
>TRBJ2-3|TRBV28|NA|NA
TGTGCCATCAAGGGAGCAAGCACAGATACGCAGTATTTT
CAIKGASTDTQYF
>TRBJ1-4|TRBV6-5|few|NA
TGTGCCAGCAGACAGGGTCGTGAAAAACTGTTTTTT
CASRQGREKLFF
>TRBJ2-2|TRBV9|NA|NA
TGTGCCAGCAGCGTAGAGTTGCGGGAGAACACCGGGGAGCTGTTTTTT
CASSVELRENTGELFF
>TRBJ2-3|TRBV2|NA|TRBD1
TGTGCCAGCTGCAAGGGGGCGCAACCATCCGATACGCAGTATTTT
CASCKGAQPSDTQYF
>TRBJ2-1|TRBV7-2|NA|TRBD2
TGTGCCAGCAGCACGGGTGCTAGCGGAGGCGGGAATGAGCAGTTCTTC
CASSTGASGGGNEQFF
>TRBJ2-1|TRBV28|few|TRBD2
TGTGCCAGCACCACGCCGGGACTAGAAAACAATGAGCAGTTCTTC
CASTTPGLENNEQFF
>TRBJ2-5|TRBV5-4|few|TRBD1
TGTGCCAGCAGCTTAGACCAGGGGGCATGGGAGACCCAGTACTTC
CASSLDQGAWETQYF
>TRBJ2-7|TRBV6-6|NA|NA
TGTGCCAGCAGTTATGGGGGGGCTGCGCAGTACTTC
CASSYGGAAQYF
>TRBJ2-5|TRBV5-4|NA|TRBD2
TGTGCCAGCAGCTTCGGCGGGAGGGAGACCCAGTACTTC
CASSFGGRETQYF
>TRBJ2-7|TRBV7-2|NA|TRBD2
TGTGCCAGCAGCCAACGGACTAGTTTTTCCGAGCAGTACTTC
CASSQRTSFSEQYF
>TRBJ2-7|TRBV28|NA|NA
TGTGCCAGCAGCTTGGCTCAAGCCTACGAGCAGTACTTC
CASSLAQAYEQYF
>TRBJ2-3|TRBV5-4|NA|TRBD2
TGTGCCAGCAGCCTCGGACTAGCGGGAGTGGGGAACACAGATACGCAGTATTTT
CASSLGLAGVGNTDTQYF
>TRBJ1-5|TRBV5-1|few|NA
TGCGCCAGCAGCTTGTTCCCAGGGGCAAATCAGCCCCAGCATTTT
CASSLFPGANQPQHF
>TRBJ1-5|TRBV10-3|NA|NA
TGTGCCATCAGTGAGTCGGGTTTGGACAGAAGCCAGCCCCAGCATTTT
CAISESGLDRSQPQHF
>TRBJ2-5|TRBV7-9|NA|TRBD2
TGTGCCAGCAGCTTTTCTAGCGGGAGGGAGACCCAGTACTTC
CASSFSSGRETQYF
>TRBJ2-1|TRBV14|NA|TRBD2
TGTGCCAGCAGCCAAGTGGTGGGAGGGCGAATTAATGAGCAGTTCTTC
CASSQVVGGRINEQFF
>TRBJ1-4|TRBV28|NA|TRBD1
TGTGCCAGCAGGGAGACAGGGGATGAAAAACTGTTTTTT
CASRETGDEKLFF
>TRBJ2-7|TRBV30|NA|NA
TGTGCCTGGAGTCCGACGGGGGACGAGCAGTACTTC
CAWSPTGDEQYF
>TRBJ2-7|TRBV30|NA|NA
TGTGCCTGGACCGGGAGCCCCTACGAGCAGTACTTC
CAWTGSPYEQYF
>TRBJ2-2|TRBV7-6|NA|TRBD1
TGTGCCAGCAGCTTAGAATGGGGACAGGGGGGCACCGGGGAGCTGTTTTTT
CASSLEWGQGGTGELFF
>TRBJ1-2|TRBV6-5|few|TRBD1
TGTGCCAGCAGTTACCCAGGGGGTGGGGACTATGGCTACACCTTC
CASSYPGGGDYGYTF
>TRBJ2-1|TRBV4-3|NA|TRBD2
TGCGCCAGCAGCCAAGATACGGTAGCGGGAGGGGGCTACAATGAGCAGTTCTTC
CASSQDTVAGGGYNEQFF
>TRBJ1-5|TRBV18|NA|TRBD1
TGTGCCAGCTCACCCCGGGACAGGGGCGGTCAGCCCCAGCATTTT
CASSPRDRGGQPQHF
>TRBJ2-1|TRBV29-1|NA|TRBD2
TGCAGCGTTGAAGTAGCGGGAGGACCCTCCTACAATGAGCAGTTCTTC
CSVEVAGGPSYNEQFF
>TRBJ2-1|TRBV5-8|few|TRBD2
TGTGCCAGCAGCTTCTCTGGGACTAGCGGACTAGACAATGAGCAGTTCTTC
CASSFSGTSGLDNEQFF
>TRBJ1-6|TRBV28|NA|NA
TGTGCCAGCAGTTTACCGGGAAATTCACCCCTCCACTTT
CASSLPGNSPLHF
>TRBJ1-5|TRBV10-3|few|TRBD1
TGTGCCATCAGTGATACAGGGGGCAATCAGCCCCAGCATTTT
CAISDTGGNQPQHF
>TRBJ2-7|TRBV11-2|NA|TRBD1
TGTGCCAGCAGGGACAGGGTCTACGAGCAGTACTTC
CASRDRVYEQYF
>TRBJ1-2|TRBV12-5|few|TRBD1
TGTGCTAGTGGTCCCGGGGACAGAACGTCATATGGCTACACCTTC
CASGPGDRTSYGYTF
>TRBJ2-7|TRBV4-1|few|NA
TGCGCCAGCAGCCAAGTCAAGGACAGTAGATGGCACGAGCAGTACTTC
CASSQVKDSRWHEQYF
>TRBJ2-1|TRBV7-2|few|NA
TGTGCCAGCAGCTTAGTTAGCAATGAGCAGTTCTTC
CASSLVSNEQFF
>TRBJ1-2|TRBV2|NA|NA
TGTGCCAGCCGAGCCGGGTCTGGCTACACCTTC
CASRAGSGYTF
>TRBJ1-2|TRBV5-1|few|NA
TGCGCCAGCAGCTTGGACGGAGGGGAGGGTGGCTACACCTTC
CASSLDGGEGGYTF
>TRBJ2-7|TRBV28|NA|TRBD2
TGTGCCAGCAGGTCCGGGACTAGCGGATCCTACGAGCAGTACTTC
CASRSGTSGSYEQYF
>TRBJ2-5|TRBV18|NA|NA
TGTGCCAGCTCACCGGTAAGCGGAGAAGAGACCCAGTACTTC
CASSPVSGEETQYF
>TRBJ2-5|TRBV5-1|few|NA
TGCGCCAGCAGCTTCCTGGGAGGCCCCCAAGAGACCCAGTACTTC
CASSFLGGPQETQYF
>TRBJ2-1|TRBV27|NA|NA
TGTGCCAGCAGCCTATCAGGAGGGGGCGTCTCCTACAATGAGCAGTTCTTC
CASSLSGGGVSYNEQFF
>TRBJ2-5|TRBV28|NA|TRBD1
TGTGCCAGCAGTCAGGGGGCCGAAGAGACCCAGTACTTC
CASSQGAEETQYF
>TRBJ2-3|TRBV5-4|NA|TRBD2
TGTGCCAGCAGCCTACTAGCGGGAGTATCAGATACGCAGTATTTT
CASSLLAGVSDTQYF
>TRBJ2-7|TRBV28|NA|TRBD1
TGTGCCAGCAGCGCCCCGGGACAGGGGACCTACGAGCAGTACTTC
CASSAPGQGTYEQYF
>TRBJ2-4|TRBV4-2|NA|TRBD2
TGTGCCAGCAGCCAAGTCGTGACTAGCGGGAGGGCCGCGGAAAACATTCAGTACTTC
CASSQVVTSGRAAENIQYF
>TRBJ1-5|TRBV7-2|NA|NA
TGTGCCAGCAGCCCTAGGGTGGGGGCCTGGCAGCCCCAGCATTTT
CASSPRVGAWQPQHF
>TRBJ2-5|TRBV7-2|NA|TRBD2
TGTGCCAGCAGCTTAGTAGCGGGAGCCCACCAAGAGACCCAGTACTTC
CASSLVAGAHQETQYF
>TRBJ2-7|TRBV7-2|few|TRBD2
TGTGCCAGCAGCTTAGCTGACACCCACGGGGGGTTC
CASSLADTHGGF
>TRBJ1-3|TRBV30|NA|TRBD1
TGTGCCTGGAGTGTACAAGACAGGGGCACCATATATTTT
CAWSVQDRGTIYF